These 10 T cell receptor beta chains share one sample of origin, sequenced in a study of Ad26.COV2.S vaccination and SARS-CoV-2 variants. Here immunoSEQ multiplex PCR was the method, and the copy in TCRdb shows in-frame clones only, minus some. The data contain about 350,000 clones, roughly 90% of them seen just once; the ten biggest clones take up around 10%. Treatment reported: 19 received Ad26.COV2.S at low or high dose, single or two shots; about 5 received placebo; per-sample allocation not given. Sampling took place 63 days after the first vaccine or placebo injection. Specimen: peripheral blood, collected in a trial of Ad26.COV2.S vaccine versus placebo. The source of these receptors is a person between 18 and 65 years old who received the Ad26.COV2.S COVID-19 vaccine or a placebo.

V is TRBV28 and J is TRBJ2-1; TRBD2 is a possible D gene (7 bases). This CDR3 has 15 amino acids. Germline V gene lookup returns CDR1 MDHEN and CDR2 SYDVKM. Trimming shortened V by 6 bases and J by 5 bases, and 17 bases separated the two germline ends. CDR3 residues: CASSPGGGRDNEQFF. CDR3 nucleotide sequence: TGTGCCAGCAGCCCTGGGGGGGGCCGGGACAATGAGCAGTTCTTC.

V usage is TRBV4-3 and J usage is TRBJ2-2, with 7 positions matching TRBD1. This CDR3 spans 15 amino acids. Trimming at V came to 2 bases and at J to 3 bases, leaving 3 bases not matched to a gene. Germline CDR1 is LGHNA and CDR2 is YSLEER. In nucleotides, the CDR3 is TGCGCCAGCAGCCAAACGCAGGGGGACACCGGGGAGCTGTTTTTT. This encodes CASSQTQGDTGELFF.

The chain recombines TRBV7-9 with TRBJ1-6; TRBD1 is a possible D gene (5 bases). CDR3 length equals 16 residues. Trimming shortened V by 0 bases and J by 3 bases, and 9 bases separated the two germline ends. The germline V gene has CDR1 SEHNR and CDR2 FQNEAQ (reference sequence). The CDR3 nucleotides are TGTGCCAGCAGCTTAGCGCAGGGCGGCTATAATTCACCCCTCCACTTT. It codes for CASSLAQGGYNSPLHF.

This clone was counted a few times. The chain combines TRBV7-2 with TRBJ2-5; 9 nucleotides agree with TRBD1. In germline, CDR1 is SGHTA, CDR2 FQGNSA. The CDR3 sequence is 15 residues long. V shed 4 bases, J shed 4 bases, and the junction held 7 bases outside the gene matches. The CDR3 is CASSWATGGGETQYF. The CDR3 DNA reads TGTGCCAGCAGCTGGGCCACAGGGGGCGGAGAGACCCAGTACTTC.

The chain carries TRBV3-1 (or the pseudogene TRBV3-2) and TRBJ1-1; D not resolved. V was shortened by 4 bases and J by 1 base, with 10 bases between the two germline ends. The CDR3 runs 14 residues. CDR1 LGHDT and CDR2 YNNKEL come from the germline V gene (reference sequence). The CDR3 sequence: CASSPGWKNTEAFF. The CDR3 DNA sequence: TGTGCCAGCAGCCCCGGATGGAAGAACACTGAAGCTTTCTTT.

This chain links TRBV9 with TRBJ2-5; D might be TRBD1 (5 bases). The V gene's germline CDR1 is SGDLS and CDR2 YYNGEE. V dropped 0 bases and J dropped 5 bases, with 8 bases sitting between them. CDR3 length equals 13 residues. The CDR3 here is CASSVGGSETQYF. The CDR3 coding sequence is TGTGCCAGCAGCGTAGGGGGCAGCGAGACCCAGTACTTC.

CDR3 loop: CATSSGTGGGGPQHF. The CDR3 nucleotides read TGTGCCACCTCTTCCGGGACAGGGGGCGGCGGGCCCCAGCATTTT. This chain uses TRBV19 with TRBJ1-5; TRBD1 aligns across 12 bases. V shed 10 bases and J 9 bases; nucleotides not matched to a gene: 13. Looked up from germline, CDR1 is LNHDA and CDR2 is SQIVND (reference sequence). This CDR3 has 15 residues.

The rearrangement uses TRBV19 and TRBJ2-7; TRBD1 aligns across 7 bases. Trimming at V came to 3 bases and at J to 6 bases, leaving 11 bases not matched to a gene. Per germline, CDR1 LNHDA and CDR2 SQIVND (reference sequence). This CDR3 has 15 amino acids. The CDR3 protein is CASSIFGSRDSEQYF. Here the CDR3 DNA reads TGTGCCAGTAGTATTTTTGGGTCCCGGGACAGCGAGCAGTACTTC.

The V gene is TRBV13, the J gene TRBJ2-3, with TRBD2 matching 10 bases. The V gene's germline CDR1 is PRHDT and CDR2 FYEKMQ (reference sequence). This CDR3 contains 15 residues. J was trimmed by 1 base and V by 4 bases; bases with no gene match: 2. The CDR3 spells CASSSAGGGTDTQYF. The CDR3 nucleotides read TGTGCCAGCAGCTCAGCGGGAGGGGGCACAGATACGCAGTATTTT.

The rearrangement uses TRBV18 and TRBJ2-5; D gene uncertain. CDR1 and CDR2 from the germline V gene are KGHSH and LQKENI. V dropped 3 bases and J dropped 5 bases, with 13 bases sitting between them. This CDR3 contains 14 residues. The CDR3 reads CASSPTGIRETQYF. DNA for the CDR3: TGTGCCAGCTCACCGACCGGCATTCGCGAGACCCAGTACTTC.